These 8 T cell receptor beta chains were all obtained from the same sample, sequenced in a study of STAT5B mutations in CD4+ large granular lymphocyte leukemia. The protocol was immunoSEQ multiplex PCR, while the TCRdb copy is restricted to in-frame clones and leaves out a portion. Here the sample spans tens of thousands of clones, just under 75% being singletons. Sequencing was performed on CD4+ T cells from blood buffy coats. The receptors were gathered from a human donor in good health.

The V call is TRBV5-1, the J call TRBJ2-2, with TRBD1 identical over 11 bases. CDR1 is SGHRS and CDR2 is YFSETQ in the germline V gene. The CDR3 contains 17 residues. Trimming removed 0 bases from V and 0 bases from J; junction bases left unmatched: 1. The DNA for the CDR3 is TGCGCCAGCAGCTTGGGGGACAGGGGGTCGAACACCGGGGAGCTGTTTTTT. Translation gives CASSLGDRGSNTGELFF.

This chain uses TRBV29-1 with TRBJ1-3; 8 positions agree with TRBD1. The CDR3 runs to 14 residues. The germline gives CDR1 SQVTM, CDR2 ANQGSEA. The trim removed 7 bases at V and 1 base at J, leaving 6 bases unmatched. The CDR3 protein is CSASTGGSGNTIYF. The CDR3 DNA sequence: TGCAGCGCCTCAACAGGGGGGTCTGGAAACACCATATATTTT.

This chain uses TRBV18 with TRBJ1-2; D is undetermined. Trimming cost V 5 bases and J 3 bases, with 7 bases left between them. CDR3 length: 12 residues. The germline V gene has CDR1 KGHSH and CDR2 LQKENI. The CDR3 loop reads CASSYTDYGYTF. CDR3 bases: TGTGCCAGCTCATATACGGACTATGGCTACACCTTC.

The chain uses TRBV27 and TRBJ2-1; D is uncertain. Germline V lookup: CDR1 MNHEY, CDR2 SMNVEV (reference sequence). The V and J ends lost 8 bases and 9 bases respectively, with 17 bases between them. This CDR3 contains 13 residues. CDR3 bases: TGTGCCAGCGGGCTGAATGAGCGCACTGAGCAGTTCTTC. Encoded protein: CASGLNERTEQFF.

Within the sample, this clone is medium-sized. The chain has TRBV2 and TRBJ2-3; 10 bases agree with TRBD1. Losses at the gene ends were 4 bases for V and 4 bases for J; bases not matched to a gene: 5. Per germline, CDR1 SNHLY and CDR2 FYNNEI. The CDR3 runs to 15 residues. CDR3 sequence: CASSGGTGEADTQYF. CDR3 sequence (DNA): TGTGCCAGCAGTGGGGGGACAGGGGAGGCAGATACGCAGTATTTT.

V and J are TRBV19 and TRBJ1-5; possible D gene TRBD1, 5 bases. CDR1 and CDR2 (germline): LNHDA, SQIVND (reference sequence). Trimming shortened V by 11 bases and J by 4 bases, and 12 bases separated the two germline ends. The length of the CDR3 is 12 residues. The CDR3 bases are TGTGCCTCTACGGGGGGAAATCAGCCCCAGCATTTT. Its translation: CASTGGNQPQHF.

The rearrangement links TRBV7-6 to TRBJ2-1; 7 bases agree with TRBD1. The CDR3 loop spans 15 amino acids. V was clipped by 2 bases and J by 7 bases; unmatched bases: 8. Per the germline V gene, CDR1 is SGHVS and CDR2 is FNYEAQ. The CDR3 nucleotides read TGTGCCAGCAGCTTATTCAGGGGGTCTGGGAATGAGCAGTTCTTC. Encoded protein: CASSLFRGSGNEQFF.

In its sample, this clone was seen a few times. CDR3 sequence: CASRGNGGSEKLFF. The CDR3 coding sequence is TGTGCCAGCCGGGGAAACGGGGGCAGTGAAAAACTGTTTTTT. The chain recombines TRBV6-6 with TRBJ1-4, with a weak D call TRBD1 (6 bases). CDR1 and CDR2 (germline): MNHNY, SVGAGI (reference sequence). V lost 8 bases and J lost 7, with 17 bases in between. The CDR3 extends over 14 amino acids.